Below, 17 T cell receptor beta chains from the same sample are listed, as sequenced in a study of response to subunit inactivated influenza vaccine. MiXCR, applied by TCRdb to the RT-PCR reads, yields one record per CDR3 protein. The sample consists of about 540,000 distinct CDR3 sequences, around 21% of them appearing once. These same records also appear under a second study, on T cells expressing NK-cell markers. As that report states: 5'RACE template switching with UMIs generated TCR beta cDNA.

Sequenced material: CD4+ T cells sorted from PBMCs, taken 11 to 12 days after vaccination. Receptors were obtained from a man in his fifties who received an inactivated influenza vaccine.

This clonotype was recorded a few times. The V call is TRBV11-3, the J call TRBJ2-2; D not resolved. The CDR3 is 13 amino acids. Between the trimmed V and J ends, which lost 7 bases and 1 base, there was a span of 7 bases. Germline CDR1 reads SGHNT; CDR2 reads YENEEA. The CDR3 loop reads CASTHGNTGELFF. CDR3 nucleotides: TGTGCCAGCACCCACGGGAACACCGGGGAGCTGTTTTTT. Combining the CDR3 with reference TRBV11-3 and TRBJ2-2 gives the whole variable domain EAGVVQSPRYKIIEKKQPVAFWCNPISGHNTLYWYLQNLGQGPELLIRYENEEAVDDSQLPKDRFSAERLKGVDSTLKIQPAELGDSAVYLCASTHGNTGELFFGEGSRLTVL.

The rearrangement links TRBV6-5 to TRBJ1-6; D is unresolved. The CDR3 is made up of 13 amino acids. CDR1 and CDR2 from the germline V gene are MNHEY and SVGAGI. V lost 2 bases and J lost 8, with 7 bases in between. CDR3 sequence (DNA): TGTGCCAGCAGTTACCAACAGTATTCACCCCTCCACTTT. Its protein is CASSYQQYSPLHF.

The table lists this clonotype with a few counts. The rearrangement links TRBV5-6 to TRBJ1-1; 8 nucleotides line up with TRBD1. J lost 3 bases, V lost 5 bases, and 6 bases had no gene match. CDR3 length: 14 amino acids. Germline CDR1 reads SGHDT; CDR2 reads YYEEEE. The DNA for the CDR3 is TGTGCCAGCAGTCCGGACAGGGCGTACACTGAAGCTTTCTTT. Protein sequence: CASSPDRAYTEAFF.

This clonotype was seen many times. The chain recombines TRBV9 with TRBJ2-3, with 11 bases fitting TRBD2. Germline V gene lookup returns CDR1 SGDLS and CDR2 YYNGEE. Trimming took 4 bases from V and 7 from J; bases not matched to a gene: 14. The CDR3 spans 17 residues. CDR3 bases: TGTGCCAGCAGCCAGACAACAATAGCGGGAGGGCGAAATACGCAGTATTTT. It codes for CASSQTTIAGGRNTQYF. Full variable domain (remainder filled in from reference TRBV9 and TRBJ2-3): DSGVTQTPKHLITATGQRVTLRCSPRSGDLSVYWYQQSLDQGLQFLIQYYNGEERAKGNILERFSAQQFPDLHSELNLSSLELGDSALYFCASSQTTIAGGRNTQYFGPGTRLTVL.

This clonotype was found many times. V gene TRBV6-5 combines with J gene TRBJ2-2; D is unresolved. The V gene lost 0 bases and the J gene lost 4 bases, with 12 bases spanning the gap. Germline V CDR1 and CDR2: MNHEY, SVGAGI. This CDR3 is built from 16 residues. The CDR3, as DNA: TGTGCCAGCAGTTACTCTTCGAACCTGATCACCGGGGAGCTGTTTTTT. It translates to CASSYSSNLITGELFF.

The chain has TRBV6-1 and TRBJ1-2, with D possibly TRBD1 on 5 matching bases. Trimming removed 5 bases from V and 7 bases from J, with 17 bases in between. This CDR3 has 14 amino acids. CDR1 is MNHNS, CDR2 SASEGT, per germline. The CDR3 DNA is TGTGCCAGCAGTCCCGGAGAGGGGAGGTCTGGCTACACCTTC. As protein: CASSPGEGRSGYTF.

The chain links TRBV11-2 to TRBJ2-1, with 11 bases identical to TRBD2. Germline assignment: CDR1 SGHAT and CDR2 FQNNGV. Trimming took 5 bases from V and 6 from J; bases not matched to a gene: 6. The CDR3 extends over 15 amino acids. Written as DNA, the CDR3 is TGTGCCAGCAGCCCCATAGCGGGAGGGCCCAATGAGCAGTTCTTC. Its translation: CASSPIAGGPNEQFF.

V is TRBV5-4 and J is TRBJ2-7, with D perhaps assigned TRBD1 or TRBD2 (6 bases each). Trimming took off 0 bases at V and 0 bases at J, with 10 bases between the two ends. CDR3 length: 15 amino acids. Germline-derived CDR1 and CDR2 are SGHNT and YYREEE (reference sequence). The CDR3 reads CASSLEGGSSYEQYF. As DNA, the CDR3 is TGTGCCAGCAGCTTGGAGGGGGGTTCCTCCTACGAGCAGTACTTC.

This clonotype was detected only once. The J gene is TRBJ2-7, the V gene TRBV6-1; D is possibly TRBD1 (5 bases). There are 14 residues in the CDR3. Between the trimmed V and J ends, which lost 6 bases and 1 base, there was a span of 13 bases. Germline CDR1 MNHNS, CDR2 SASEGT. The CDR3 region is CASSFDSRSYEQYF. DNA for the CDR3: TGTGCCAGCAGCTTTGACAGTCGTTCCTACGAGCAGTACTTC.

This clonotype has just a few counts. One end of the junction varies from germline; a read error may be responsible. The rearrangement joins TRBV5-1 to TRBJ2-5; TRBD2 matches at 14 bases. Germline CDR1 is SGHRS and CDR2 is YFSETQ. The CDR3 is 17 amino acids. The CDR3 here is CASSLGLAGGSQETQYF. In DNA, the CDR3 is TGTGCCAGCAGCTTAGGACTAGCGGGGGGAAGCCAAGAGACCCAGTACTTC.

This clonotype was seen more than once but under ten times. The chain has TRBV29-1 and TRBJ1-2; perhaps TRBD1 as D (5 bases). This CDR3 contains 13 residues. Germline CDR1 SQVTM, CDR2 ANQGSEA. The V end was cut by 5 bases, the J end by 3 bases, with 13 bases between. In DNA form, the CDR3 reads TGCAGCGTTAGCCCAGGGATGGACTATGGCTACACCTTC. Translating it yields CSVSPGMDYGYTF. The whole variable domain, remainder taken from reference TRBV29-1 and TRBJ1-2, is SAVISQKPSRDICQRGTSLTIQCQVDSQVTMMFWYRQQPGQSLTLIATANQGSEATYESGFVIDKFPISRPNLTFSTLTVSNMSPEDSSIYLCSVSPGMDYGYTFGSGTRLTVV.

This clonotype was detected ten times or more. As DNA, the CDR3 is TGCAGCGTAGCACGCGGGGGGGGCTCTTACAATGAGCAGTTCTTC. It codes for CSVARGGGSYNEQFF. This chain connects TRBV29-1 to TRBJ2-1, with 9 bases fitting TRBD2. J lost 4 bases, V lost 6 bases, and 10 bases had no gene match. The CDR3 contains 15 residues. The germline CDR1 and CDR2 sequences are SQVTM and ANQGSEA.

There are many counts of this clonotype. The chain carries TRBV5-1 and TRBJ2-7, with D maybe TRBD1 (5 bases). V was trimmed by 1 base and J by 1 base, leaving 9 bases between them. Germline CDR1 and CDR2: SGHRS and YFSETQ. This CDR3 comprises 14 residues. Here the CDR3 DNA reads TGCGCCAGCAGCTTGAGCAGGGTTTCCTACGAGCAGTACTTC. This gives the protein CASSLSRVSYEQYF.

This clonotype was found a few times. V is TRBV6-4 and J is TRBJ2-3; 8 bases align to TRBD2. Losses at the gene ends were 6 bases for V and 5 bases for J; bases not matched to a gene: 10. The CDR3 is made up of 15 amino acids. Germline V gives CDR1 MRHNA, CDR2 SNTAGT. CDR3 residues: CASSETSGPGDTQYF. In DNA, the CDR3 is TGTGCCAGCAGCGAAACTAGCGGACCGGGAGATACGCAGTATTTT.

This clonotype occurred a few times. The CDR3: CASSLMGQGYEQYF. The CDR3 region has the DNA TGTGCCAGCAGCTTAATGGGGCAGGGTTACGAGCAGTACTTC. The chain has TRBV7-9 and TRBJ2-7, with D possibly being TRBD1 (5 bases). CDR1 SEHNR and CDR2 FQNEAQ come from the germline V gene (reference sequence). This CDR3 is 14 amino acids long. V gave up 2 bases and J gave up 4 bases, with 12 bases separating them.

This clonotype was observed a few times. The rearrangement joins TRBV7-9 to TRBJ2-3; D might be TRBD1 (6 bases). Between the trimmed V and J ends, which lost 8 bases and 0 bases, there was a span of 9 bases. CDR3 length: 13 residues. Germline V lookup: CDR1 SEHNR, CDR2 FQNEAQ (reference sequence). CDR3 coding DNA: TGTGCCAGCGCCAGGGGCAGCACAGATACGCAGTATTTT. This sequence encodes CASARGSTDTQYF. The complete variable domain, with remaining parts taken from reference TRBV7-9 and TRBJ2-3, reads DTGVSQNPRHKITKRGQNVTFRCDPISEHNRLYWYRQTLGQGPEFLTYFQNEAQLEKSRLLSDRFSAERPKGSFSTLEIQRTEQGDSAMYLCASARGSTDTQYFGPGTRLTVL.

V is TRBV7-6 and J is TRBJ2-1; unclear D gene. The germline V and J ends were trimmed by 2 bases and 5 bases, with 7 bases remaining between them. The CDR3 is 13 amino acids. CDR1 and CDR2 from the germline V gene are SGHVS and FNYEAQ. DNA for the CDR3: TGTGCCAGCAGCTTACAGGCAGACAATGAGCAGTTCTTC. Its protein product is CASSLQADNEQFF.